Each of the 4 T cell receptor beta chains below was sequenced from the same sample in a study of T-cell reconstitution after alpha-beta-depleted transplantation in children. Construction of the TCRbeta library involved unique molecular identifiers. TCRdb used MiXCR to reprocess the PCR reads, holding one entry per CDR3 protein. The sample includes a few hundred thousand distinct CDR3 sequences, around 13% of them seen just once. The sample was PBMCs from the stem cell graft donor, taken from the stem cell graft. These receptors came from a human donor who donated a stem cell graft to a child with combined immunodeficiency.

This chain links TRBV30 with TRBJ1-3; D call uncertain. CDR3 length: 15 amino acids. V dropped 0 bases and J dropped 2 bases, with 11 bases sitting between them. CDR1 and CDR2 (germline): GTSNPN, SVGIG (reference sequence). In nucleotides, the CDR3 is TGTGCCTGGAGTGTACTGATACGACCTGGAAACACCATATATTTT. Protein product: CAWSVLIRPGNTIYF. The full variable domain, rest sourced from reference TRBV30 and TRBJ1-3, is SQTIHQWPATLVQPVGSPLSLECTVEGTSNPNLYWYRQAAGRGLQLLFYSVGIGQISSEVPQNLSASRPQDRQFILSSKKLLLSDSGFYLCAWSVLIRPGNTIYFGEGSWLTVV.

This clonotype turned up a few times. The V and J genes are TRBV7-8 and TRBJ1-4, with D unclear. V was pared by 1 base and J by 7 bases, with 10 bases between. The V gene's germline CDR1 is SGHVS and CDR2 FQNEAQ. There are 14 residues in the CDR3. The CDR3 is CASSLVLDGEKLFF. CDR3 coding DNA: TGTGCCAGCAGCTTAGTTTTGGACGGTGAAAAACTGTTTTTT. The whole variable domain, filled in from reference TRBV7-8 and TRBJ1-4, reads GAGVSQSPRYKVAKRGQDVALRCDPISGHVSLFWYQQALGQGPEFLTYFQNEAQLDKSGLPSDRFFAERPEGSVSTLKIQRTQQEDSAVYLCASSLVLDGEKLFFGSGTQLSVL.

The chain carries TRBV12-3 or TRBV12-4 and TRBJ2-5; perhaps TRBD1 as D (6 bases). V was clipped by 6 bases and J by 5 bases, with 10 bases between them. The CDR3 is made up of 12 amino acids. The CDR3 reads CASRGGTETQYF. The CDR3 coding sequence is TGTGCCAGCAGAGGGGGTACGGAGACCCAGTACTTC.

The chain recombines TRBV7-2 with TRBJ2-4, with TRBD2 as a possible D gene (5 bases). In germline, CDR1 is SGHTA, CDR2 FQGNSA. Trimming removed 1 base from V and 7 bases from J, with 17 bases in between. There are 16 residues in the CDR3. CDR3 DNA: TGTGCCAGCAGCTTAGAGTTGGCCCCGGGCGGGAACATTCAGTACTTC. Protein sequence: CASSLELAPGGNIQYF.